The rows below give T cell receptor beta chains drawn from one sample of a study of cytomegalovirus exposure and HLA in healthy donors. Clones were read by immunoSEQ multiplex PCR, and TCRdb kept only the in-frame ones, dropping some. The sample has about 52,000 clones, over 60% seen once. Sequences were obtained from PBMCs. The receptors shown here come from a woman in her fifties or sixties in good health and CMV-seronegative. Each CDR3 is given with its conserved first and last residue. The D gene is left open where the match is weak. Clone size is given for some rows only: seen once, a few or many times, or a class if the clone is expanded.

CDR3nt: TGCGCCAGCAGCCATACGGGAGACACAGATACGCAGTATTTT
CDR3aa: CASSHTGDTDTQYF
abundance: .
j_gene: TRBJ2-3
d_gene: .
v_gene: TRBV4-1

CDR3nt: TGCGCCAGCAGCTTGGACCGGGACAGGGGGGGAATAAGTGGCTACACCTTC
CDR3aa: CASSLDRDRGGISGYTF
abundance: .
j_gene: TRBJ1-2
d_gene: TRBD1
v_gene: TRBV5-1

CDR3nt: TGTGCCAGTAGATCCATTCAGGGGGGAACAGATACGCAGTATTTT
CDR3aa: CASRSIQGGTDTQYF
abundance: few
j_gene: TRBJ2-3
d_gene: .
v_gene: TRBV19

CDR3nt: TGTGCCAGCAGTTCCGATACGGGCACTGAAGCTTTCTTT
CDR3aa: CASSSDTGTEAFF
abundance: few
j_gene: TRBJ1-1
d_gene: .
v_gene: TRBV6-6

CDR3nt: TGTGCCAGCAGCTTAGGGGGCGAGCAGTACTTC
CDR3aa: CASSLGGEQYF
abundance: .
j_gene: TRBJ2-7
d_gene: .
v_gene: TRBV5-4

CDR3nt: TGTGCCAGCAGTTTAGCCGGGACAGGGTCCTATGGCTACACCTTC
CDR3aa: CASSLAGTGSYGYTF
abundance: once
j_gene: TRBJ1-2
d_gene: TRBD1
v_gene: TRBV28

CDR3nt: TGTGCCAGCAGTGAGAATTCAGGGGATGGGAACACCATATATTTT
CDR3aa: CASSENSGDGNTIYF
abundance: .
j_gene: TRBJ1-3
d_gene: .
v_gene: TRBV6-1

CDR3nt: TGTGCCAGCAGCTTGCCAGCGGCGCTCGAGCAGTACTTC
CDR3aa: CASSLPAALEQYF
abundance: .
j_gene: TRBJ2-7
d_gene: .
v_gene: TRBV7-2

CDR3nt: TGTGCCAGCAGTGAAGCTTTGGCGGGGGGGCCAGATACGCAGTATTTT
CDR3aa: CASSEALAGGPDTQYF
abundance: .
j_gene: TRBJ2-3
d_gene: TRBD2
v_gene: TRBV6-1

CDR3nt: TGTGCCAGCAGTTTTTGGGGCCGCCGAGCTTTCTTT
CDR3aa: CASSFWGRRAFF
abundance: .
j_gene: TRBJ1-1
d_gene: .
v_gene: TRBV28

CDR3nt: TGTGCCACCAGCAGAGAACATCGACAATTCCGGTCACCCCTCCACTTT
CDR3aa: CATSREHRQFRSPLHF
abundance: .
j_gene: TRBJ1-6
d_gene: .
v_gene: TRBV15

CDR3nt: TGTGCCTGGAACCCTCCCAGCGGCCGGTACACTGAAGCTTTCTTT
CDR3aa: CAWNPPSGRYTEAFF
abundance: .
j_gene: TRBJ1-1
d_gene: .
v_gene: TRBV30

CDR3nt: TGTGCCAGCAGTTACTCCTTGACTCCAACAGATACGCAGTATTTT
CDR3aa: CASSYSLTPTDTQYF
abundance: .
j_gene: TRBJ2-3
d_gene: .
v_gene: TRBV6-6

CDR3nt: TGCGCCAGCTGCAATGAAGGGGATCAGCCCCAGCATTTT
CDR3aa: CASCNEGDQPQHF
abundance: .
j_gene: TRBJ1-5
d_gene: .
v_gene: TRBV5-1

CDR3nt: TGTGCCAGCAGCCCGGGGTACCCTGCTAATGAAAAACTGTTTTTT
CDR3aa: CASSPGYPANEKLFF
abundance: .
j_gene: TRBJ1-4
d_gene: .
v_gene: TRBV7-6

CDR3nt: TGTGCCAGCAGCCCTCGGACAGATGGCCACGAGCAGTACTTC
CDR3aa: CASSPRTDGHEQYF
abundance: .
j_gene: TRBJ2-7
d_gene: .
v_gene: TRBV7-2

CDR3nt: TGTGCCAGTAGACCGGCGGGAGTTCGCGATACGCAGTATTTT
CDR3aa: CASRPAGVRDTQYF
abundance: .
j_gene: TRBJ2-3
d_gene: TRBD2
v_gene: TRBV19

CDR3nt: TGTGCCAGCAGCTTCGGCGGGGAAGAGACCCAGTACTTC
CDR3aa: CASSFGGEETQYF
abundance: .
j_gene: TRBJ2-5
d_gene: .
v_gene: TRBV7-9

CDR3nt: TGTGCCAGCAGCTTTGCGGGAGCAGATACGCAGTATTTT
CDR3aa: CASSFAGADTQYF
abundance: .
j_gene: TRBJ2-3
d_gene: TRBD2
v_gene: TRBV7-2

CDR3nt: TGTGCCAGCAGCCCGAGGGCGGATTATGGCTACACCTTC
CDR3aa: CASSPRADYGYTF
abundance: .
j_gene: TRBJ1-2
d_gene: .
v_gene: TRBV7-2

CDR3nt: TGTGCTAGCAGCTTAGAAGGGACAGGGGGCGGAGAGACCCAGTACTTC
CDR3aa: CASSLEGTGGGETQYF
abundance: .
j_gene: TRBJ2-5
d_gene: TRBD1
v_gene: TRBV7-7

CDR3nt: TGCGCCAGCAGCCCCGGTTCTAGCGGGAGGGCATCTAACAATGAGCAGTTCTTC
CDR3aa: CASSPGSSGRASNNEQFF
abundance: .
j_gene: TRBJ2-1
d_gene: TRBD2
v_gene: TRBV5-1

CDR3nt: TGCAGCGTTGGGGATCTAGCGGGGGGTTACGAGCAGTACTTC
CDR3aa: CSVGDLAGGYEQYF
abundance: .
j_gene: TRBJ2-7
d_gene: TRBD2
v_gene: TRBV29-1

CDR3nt: TGCGCCAGCAGTGAGTCGACAGGGGTAGGCTACACCTTC
CDR3aa: CASSESTGVGYTF
abundance: .
j_gene: TRBJ1-2
d_gene: TRBD1
v_gene: TRBV10-1

CDR3nt: TGCAGTGCCCTTTCACAGGATACGCAGTATTTT
CDR3aa: CSALSQDTQYF
abundance: .
j_gene: TRBJ2-3
d_gene: .
v_gene: TRBV20-1

CDR3nt: TGTGCCAGCACCCTGCGGGGAAGTCGTCCCCAGCATTTT
CDR3aa: CASTLRGSRPQHF
abundance: once
j_gene: TRBJ1-5
d_gene: .
v_gene: TRBV6-1

CDR3nt: TGTGCCAGCAGCTTAAATCTGGGGGGACAAGAGACCCAGTACTTC
CDR3aa: CASSLNLGGQETQYF
abundance: .
j_gene: TRBJ2-5
d_gene: .
v_gene: TRBV7-3

CDR3nt: TGTGCCAGCAGCTCAGCAGACAGGGCCCACTATGGCTACACCTTC
CDR3aa: CASSSADRAHYGYTF
abundance: few
j_gene: TRBJ1-2
d_gene: TRBD1
v_gene: TRBV7-9

CDR3nt: TGCGCCAGCAGCTTGGAACGCGAAGACTACACCTTC
CDR3aa: CASSLEREDYTF
abundance: .
j_gene: TRBJ1-2
d_gene: .
v_gene: TRBV5-1

CDR3nt: TGCAGCGTCCGACTAGGTGACGAGCAGTACTTC
CDR3aa: CSVRLGDEQYF
abundance: .
j_gene: TRBJ2-7
d_gene: .
v_gene: TRBV29-1

CDR3nt: TGTGCCAGCAACGGACTAGCGGGAGGGCCAGATACGCAGTATTTT
CDR3aa: CASNGLAGGPDTQYF
abundance: .
j_gene: TRBJ2-3
d_gene: TRBD2
v_gene: TRBV28